This paragraph reports one TCR beta chain. Its antigen is not identified. This sample stems from a study of cytomegalovirus exposure and HLA in healthy donors. Findings of the study overall: Trimming of TCR beta V- and J-genes showed a link, identified in a later analysis, to a missense DCLRE1C variant. The study designated roughly 160 TCR beta chains cytomegalovirus-associated. Later, TCR association rates were found to vary by HLA locus, highest for DRB1 and lowest for HLA-C.

60 Vbeta and 13 Jbeta primers were used in PCR. Method: immunoSEQ multiplex PCR; TCRdb's copy keeps in-frame clones and lacks some. This listing includes around 50,000 clones. V lost 6 bases, J lost 2 bases, and 15 bases lay in between. The CDR3 spans 14 residues. Germline loops: CDR1 SQVTM, CDR2 ANQGSEA. The chain couples TRBV29-1 to TRBJ2-3; D is perhaps TRBD2 (6 bases). The sequence was obtained from a woman in her 30s in good health and CMV-seropositive. The specimen sequenced was PBMCs. CDR3 coding DNA: TGCAGCGTCCAACTGGGGGGATCCACAGATACGCAGTATTTT. It yields the protein CSVQLGGSTDTQYF.